The entry below describes one T cell receptor beta chain. Per the authors' pipeline: Amplification with reference gene primers provided the estimates of nucleated cell counts. Using immunoSEQ multiplex PCR, the repertoire was profiled, and TCRdb retains in-frame clones only, with some absent. For V, J and clone size, that table is used; D and trimming come from the DNA. Seen here are 200,000 to 250,000 clones, about 82% observed once, and the top ten hold 2% to 3%. This CDR3 spans 14 amino acids. Germline V lookup: CDR1 SGHNT, CDR2 YYREEE (reference sequence). Trimming stripped 4 bases from V and 8 bases from J, with 15 bases between. This sample is drawn from a study of blood T cell repertoires in COVID-19. Whole-study context: T cells, B-cell-depleted T cells, or PBMCs supplied cDNA or gDNA.

This receptor was obtained from an older woman with COVID-19, enrolled during active disease. The sequencing input was peripheral blood. V usage is TRBV5-4 and J usage is TRBJ1-4; D is undetermined. The CDR3, as DNA: TGTGCCAGCAGCATTAGCGGGCGTGGAGAAAAACTGTTTTTT. It codes for CASSISGRGEKLFF.